A selection of T cell receptor beta chains follows, all from one sample in a study of T cell repertoires in cytomegalovirus infection. TCRdb analysed the reads with MiXCR anew, one entry per CDR3 protein. There are about 300,000 distinct CDR3 sequences in the sample; about 25% occur only once, and about 15% lies in the top ten. The sample was PBMCs. The source of these receptors is a human donor in good health (CMV status not recorded). Some clones in this sample may be carry-over from other donors' samples. Both conserved end residues are part of each CDR3.

j_call: TRBJ2-3; v_call: TRBV19; cdr3_length: 13; cdr3_aa: CASQGTVTDTQYF
j_call: TRBJ1-1; v_call: TRBV20-1; cdr3_length: 15; cdr3_aa: CSAITLQGPHRTAFF
j_call: TRBJ2-5; v_call: TRBV7-2; cdr3_length: 16; cdr3_aa: CASSLASGRATETQYF
j_call: TRBJ1-5; v_call: TRBV19; cdr3_length: 11; cdr3_aa: CASREGGPQHF
j_call: TRBJ2-6; v_call: TRBV5-4; cdr3_length: 15; cdr3_aa: CASTQQGSGANVLTF
j_call: TRBJ2-5; v_call: TRBV10-3; cdr3_length: 14; cdr3_aa: CAISERGAEETQYF
j_call: TRBJ2-2; v_call: TRBV12-3/TRBV12-4; cdr3_length: 15; cdr3_aa: CASSFGQENTGELFF
j_call: TRBJ2-5; v_call: TRBV6-1; cdr3_length: 12; cdr3_aa: CASSEGRETQYF
j_call: TRBJ2-7; v_call: TRBV7-8; cdr3_length: 15; cdr3_aa: CASSLSLAGSYEQYF
j_call: TRBJ1-1; v_call: TRBV5-1; cdr3_length: 15; cdr3_aa: CASSLASLLRTEAFF
j_call: TRBJ1-2; v_call: TRBV24-1; cdr3_length: 13; cdr3_aa: CATSENSGSGYTF
j_call: TRBJ2-5; v_call: TRBV20-1; cdr3_length: 13; cdr3_aa: CSAISGGQETQYF
j_call: TRBJ2-5; v_call: TRBV29-1; cdr3_length: 12; cdr3_aa: CSGREGQETQYF
j_call: TRBJ2-7; v_call: TRBV10-3; cdr3_length: 14; cdr3_aa: CAISEGTSAYEQYF
j_call: TRBJ1-4; v_call: TRBV2; cdr3_length: 12; cdr3_aa: CASSPENEKLFF
j_call: TRBJ2-3; v_call: TRBV7-2; cdr3_length: 17; cdr3_aa: CASGGLAGGGGTDTQYF
j_call: TRBJ1-2; v_call: TRBV6-1; cdr3_length: 14; cdr3_aa: CATHPIGTNYGYTF
j_call: TRBJ1-1; v_call: TRBV6-5; cdr3_length: 14; cdr3_aa: CASTQDRGSTEAFF
j_call: TRBJ2-7; v_call: TRBV7-2; cdr3_length: 15; cdr3_aa: CASSSFGRSSYEQYF
j_call: TRBJ2-5; v_call: TRBV10-3; cdr3_length: 16; cdr3_aa: CAISDGRDRYQETQYF
j_call: TRBJ1-5; v_call: TRBV20-1; cdr3_length: 14; cdr3_aa: CSAREKGSNQPQHF
j_call: TRBJ2-7; v_call: TRBV7-6; cdr3_length: 15; cdr3_aa: CASSLVGLADYEQYF
j_call: TRBJ2-3; v_call: TRBV7-2; cdr3_length: 18; cdr3_aa: CASSLAMTGGSSTDTQYF
j_call: TRBJ2-7; v_call: TRBV12-3/TRBV12-4; cdr3_length: 11; cdr3_aa: CASSSRGGQYF
j_call: TRBJ2-1; v_call: TRBV2; cdr3_length: 16; cdr3_aa: CASSEGSGRSHNEQFF
j_call: TRBJ2-2; v_call: TRBV9; cdr3_length: 17; cdr3_aa: CASSVSGSHLNTGELFF
j_call: TRBJ2-1; v_call: TRBV28; cdr3_length: 12; cdr3_aa: CASRVSYNEQFF
j_call: TRBJ1-1; v_call: TRBV5-1; cdr3_length: 15; cdr3_aa: CASSLDWTRRTEAFF
j_call: TRBJ2-5; v_call: TRBV7-2; cdr3_length: 13; cdr3_aa: CASSFTGRETQYF
j_call: TRBJ1-1; v_call: TRBV7-2; cdr3_length: 15; cdr3_aa: CASSAPGTGNTEAFF
j_call: TRBJ2-2; v_call: TRBV7-2; cdr3_length: 14; cdr3_aa: CASAAGRRAGELFF
j_call: TRBJ2-3; v_call: TRBV11-1; cdr3_length: 15; cdr3_aa: CASSLPRGRTDTQYF
j_call: TRBJ2-1; v_call: TRBV6-6; cdr3_length: 15; cdr3_aa: CASRRQDSAYNEQFF
j_call: TRBJ1-1; v_call: TRBV27; cdr3_length: 18; cdr3_aa: CASSFHASPTGLNTEAFF
j_call: TRBJ2-1; v_call: TRBV6-2/TRBV6-3; cdr3_length: 12; cdr3_aa: CASSTTGNEQFF
j_call: TRBJ2-3; v_call: TRBV7-2; cdr3_length: 14; cdr3_aa: CASSLLGGADTQYF
j_call: TRBJ2-3; v_call: TRBV28; cdr3_length: 15; cdr3_aa: CASSSILGGRDTQYF
j_call: TRBJ1-1; v_call: TRBV7-2; cdr3_length: 14; cdr3_aa: CASSEQGANTEAFF
j_call: TRBJ1-1; v_call: TRBV28; cdr3_length: 12; cdr3_aa: CATLHRNTEAFF
j_call: TRBJ2-7; v_call: TRBV11-2; cdr3_length: 16; cdr3_aa: CASSLPGTAGTYEQYF
j_call: TRBJ1-1; v_call: TRBV28; cdr3_length: 14; cdr3_aa: CASSLLNRRAEAFF
j_call: TRBJ2-7; v_call: TRBV7-2; cdr3_length: 14; cdr3_aa: CASSRTSGAYEQYF
j_call: TRBJ1-6; v_call: TRBV27; cdr3_length: 13; cdr3_aa: CASSWADNSPLHF
j_call: TRBJ1-1; v_call: TRBV11-2; cdr3_length: 18; cdr3_aa: CASSQLWSAAGYGTEAFF
j_call: TRBJ1-1; v_call: TRBV29-1; cdr3_length: 12; cdr3_aa: CSVGNMNTEAFF
j_call: TRBJ1-5; v_call: TRBV6-6; cdr3_length: 14; cdr3_aa: CASSQDPNGQPQHF
j_call: TRBJ2-1; v_call: TRBV11-2; cdr3_length: 15; cdr3_aa: CASSSLPGVQNEQFF
j_call: TRBJ2-7; v_call: TRBV5-4; cdr3_length: 13; cdr3_aa: CASSLSGGYEQYF
j_call: TRBJ2-5; v_call: TRBV11-2; cdr3_length: 15; cdr3_aa: CASSLGQGFQETQYF
j_call: TRBJ2-5; v_call: TRBV6-1; cdr3_length: 13; cdr3_aa: CAGGGLAVETQYF
j_call: TRBJ2-7; v_call: TRBV7-8; cdr3_length: 13; cdr3_aa: CASSIRGQDGQYF
j_call: TRBJ2-7; v_call: TRBV7-2; cdr3_length: 16; cdr3_aa: CASSLARTGQSYEQYF
j_call: TRBJ2-1; v_call: TRBV10-2; cdr3_length: 14; cdr3_aa: CASSQREGNNEQFF
j_call: TRBJ2-7; v_call: TRBV20-1; cdr3_length: 16; cdr3_aa: CSARESFGTGGIGQYF
j_call: TRBJ1-3; v_call: TRBV28; cdr3_length: 13; cdr3_aa: CASSFMTPRTIYF
j_call: TRBJ2-2; v_call: TRBV7-2; cdr3_length: 13; cdr3_aa: CASSLKVSGELFF
j_call: TRBJ1-2; v_call: TRBV7-9; cdr3_length: 13; cdr3_aa: CASSLTDSYGYTF
j_call: TRBJ1-1; v_call: TRBV7-8; cdr3_length: 13; cdr3_aa: CASSLLVNTEAFF